This entry features one TCR beta chain sequence. The data belong to a study of blood T cells in healthy people across ages. Background on the study: Through template switching, about one barcoded beta molecule was captured per two T cells, as measured in model experiments.

Researchers collected about 9.7 milliliters of peripheral blood from every single donor. Per sample, extraction of total RNA gave at least 6 micrograms in every case. A sample-barcoded 5' primer and a J-beta primer mix were used in a second PCR of roughly 6 to 11 cycles. A single record per CDR3 protein comes from TCRdb applying MiXCR to the 5' RACE reads. The repertoire includes 1.2 million to 1.5 million distinct CDR3 sequences, around 39% of them detected once, and roughly 8.2% sits in the top ten. The length of the CDR3 is 14 residues. CDR1 and CDR2 from the germline V gene are DFQATT and SNEGSKA (reference sequence). With 0 bases clipped from V and 7 bases from J, the junction kept 1 base outside the gene matches.

This chain uses TRBV20-1 with TRBJ2-1, with 12 bases that match TRBD2. The sequencing sample was made of blood. The TCR sequence derives from a woman under 30 in good health. This CDR3 reads CSARELAGGNEQFF. DNA of the CDR3: TGCAGTGCTAGAGAGCTAGCGGGGGGGAATGAGCAGTTCTTC.